What follows describes a single T cell receptor (beta chain). Original handling: Estimates of nucleated cell counts were drawn from the amplification of reference gene primers. The data were produced by immunoSEQ multiplex PCR, yet TCRdb's version contains in-frame clones alone and is incomplete. D and trimming come from the DNA, and the V and J calls and clone size come from that table. The sample consists of roughly 230,000 clones, 89% of them appearing once. The data are from a study of blood T cell repertoires in COVID-19. As for the study in general: Specimens from acute and convalescent COVID-19 originated in the United States, Italy and Spain. From T cells, B-cell-depleted T cells, or PBMCs came the material, which was cDNA or gDNA.

CDR1 SGHNT and CDR2 YENEEA come from the germline V gene. After removal of 5 bases from V and 11 bases from J, the junction contained 12 bases not matched to a gene. This CDR3 has 14 residues. The sample consisted of peripheral blood. The sequence came from a woman aged 40 to 55 who had recovered from COVID-19. The chain uses TRBV11-3 and TRBJ1-2; 9 bases agree with TRBD1. CDR3 DNA sequence: TGTGCCAGCAGCCACTGGGGGGGACAGGGTTTATACACCTTC. Translating it yields CASSHWGGQGLYTF.